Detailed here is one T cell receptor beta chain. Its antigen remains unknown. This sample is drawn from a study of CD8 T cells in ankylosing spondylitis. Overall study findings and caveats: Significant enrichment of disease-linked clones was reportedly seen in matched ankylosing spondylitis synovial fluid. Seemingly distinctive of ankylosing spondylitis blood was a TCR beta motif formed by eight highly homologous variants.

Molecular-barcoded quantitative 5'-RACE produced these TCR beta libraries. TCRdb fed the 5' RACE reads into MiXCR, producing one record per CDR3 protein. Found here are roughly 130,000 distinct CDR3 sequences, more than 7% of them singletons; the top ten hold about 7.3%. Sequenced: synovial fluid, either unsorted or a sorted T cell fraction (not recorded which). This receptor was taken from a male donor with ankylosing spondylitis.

The CDR3 bases are TGTGCCAGCAGTTCCCGACTGGGGCGATGGAATGAGCAGTTCTTC. Encoded protein: CASSSRLGRWNEQFF. This rearrangement joins TRBV6-5 to TRBJ2-1, with a weak D call TRBD1 (5 bases). V was trimmed by 4 bases and J by 7 bases, leaving 17 bases between them. CDR1 is MNHEY and CDR2 is SVGAGI in the germline V gene. CDR3 size: 15 residues.